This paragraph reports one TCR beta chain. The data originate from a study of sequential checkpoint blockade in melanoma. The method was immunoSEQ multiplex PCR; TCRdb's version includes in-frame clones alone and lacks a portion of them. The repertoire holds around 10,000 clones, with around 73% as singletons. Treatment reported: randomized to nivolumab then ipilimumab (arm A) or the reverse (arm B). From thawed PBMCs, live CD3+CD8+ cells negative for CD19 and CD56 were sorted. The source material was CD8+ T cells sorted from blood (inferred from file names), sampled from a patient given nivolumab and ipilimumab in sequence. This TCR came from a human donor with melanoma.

The CDR3 region has the DNA TGTGCCAGCAGCCTACAGGGTGGTAGCTATGGCTACACCTTC. This codes for CASSLQGGSYGYTF. This sequence joins TRBV5-4 and TRBJ1-2, with D possibly being TRBD1 (6 bases). CDR1 SGHNT and CDR2 YYREEE come from the germline V gene (reference sequence). Deletions cut 4 bases from V and 4 bases from J, with 14 bases between. The CDR3 is 14 residues long.